These 20 T cell receptor beta chains share one sample of origin, sequenced in a study of T cell repertoires in cytomegalovirus infection. A single record per CDR3 protein comes from TCRdb applying MiXCR to the reads. The table records under 850,000 distinct CDR3 sequences, around a third of them present only once. Which antigens these TCRs recognize remains unknown. The source was cultured PBMCs, collected from culture after CMV antigen stimulation. The source of these receptors is a human donor in good health (CMV status not recorded). Some clones in this sample may be carry-over from other donors' samples.

The chain combines TRBV6-1 with TRBJ1-1, with 10 bases identical to TRBD1. Germline V gene data show CDR1 as MNHNS and CDR2 as SASEGT. The CDR3 loop spans 17 amino acids. The V gene end was trimmed by 5 bases and the J gene end by 6 bases; junction bases not matched to a gene: 15. The CDR3 nucleotides read TGTGCCAGCAGTTACGGGACAGGGGTAGGGGAGGGTGCTGAAGCTTTCTTT. Protein product: CASSYGTGVGEGAEAFF.

CDR3 amino acids: CASSPGGGFAEAFF. The CDR3 DNA follows: TGTGCCAGCAGCCCAGGGGGGGGATTTGCTGAAGCTTTCTTT. The chain combines TRBV7-6 with TRBJ1-1, with 7 nucleotides matching TRBD1. The J segment lost 6 bases and the V segment lost 5 bases, leaving 9 bases of the junction unmatched. The CDR3 has 14 amino acids. Germline lookup yields CDR1 SGHVS and CDR2 FNYEAQ. Full variable domain (outside the CDR3, taken from reference TRBV7-6 and TRBJ1-1): GAGVSQSPRYKVTKRGQDVALRCDPISGHVSLYWYRQALGQGPEFLTYFNYEAQQDKSGLPNDRFSAERPEGSISTLTIQRTEQRDSAMYRCASSPGGGFAEAFFGQGTRLTVV.

This chain connects TRBV20-1 to TRBJ2-1; either TRBD1 or TRBD2 may fit D (5 bases each). V was shortened by 6 bases and J by 2 bases, with 14 bases between the two germline ends. There are 14 residues in the CDR3. Germline V gene sequence: CDR1 DFQATT, CDR2 SNEGSKA (reference sequence). The CDR3 loop reads CSAAGARPYNEQFF. CDR3 in DNA: TGCAGTGCCGCCGGGGCCCGCCCCTACAATGAGCAGTTCTTC.

This clonotype was detected a few times. Likely a read error: the CDR3 ends without its conserved phenylalanine or tryptophan. The limits of the CDR3 on the DNA are not certain, so only TCRdb's listed CDR3 is given. The rearrangement uses TRBV6-4 and TRBJ2-1; TRBD2 is taken as the D call from the table, unchecked against the DNA. From germline, CDR1 is MRHNA and CDR2 SNTAGT. The CDR3 spans 10 residues, counting both ends. CDR3 loop: CASSDRRTSD.

V usage is TRBV2 and J usage is TRBJ2-6; TRBD1 matches at 10 bases. CDR3 length: 18 residues. The V and J ends lost 3 bases and 1 base, in that order; junction bases with no gene match: 6. Per the germline V gene, CDR1 is SNHLY and CDR2 is FYNNEI. CDR3 coding DNA: TGTGCCAGCAGTGATTGGGACAGGGGTCCTTCTGGGGCCAACGTCCTGACTTTC. Its protein product is CASSDWDRGPSGANVLTF.

The rearrangement joins TRBV12-3 or TRBV12-4 to TRBJ2-3; TRBD1 matches 8 bases. The CDR3 runs to 13 residues. V trimming: 5 bases; J trimming: 9 bases; junction bases outside the gene matches: 7. DNA of the CDR3: TGTGCCAGCAGTCCGACAGGGGAACGGACGCAGTATTTT. It specifies CASSPTGERTQYF.

This clonotype occurred many times. The J gene is TRBJ2-1, the V gene TRBV7-2; 7 nucleotides agree with TRBD1. Germline CDR1 and CDR2: SGHTA and FQGNSA. This CDR3 has 14 amino acids. The J segment lost 6 bases and the V segment lost 5 bases, leaving 7 bases of the junction unmatched. The CDR3 sequence is CASSQDRTINEQFF. The CDR3 region has the DNA TGTGCCAGCAGCCAGGACAGGACGATCAATGAGCAGTTCTTC.

This clonotype showed up many times. J is TRBJ2-7 and V is TRBV7-2, with TRBD2 as a possible D gene (5 bases). This CDR3 has 17 residues. Germline lookup yields CDR1 SGHTA and CDR2 FQGNSA. The ends were cut back, 1 base at V and 2 bases at J, with 18 bases in the middle. CDR3 nucleotide sequence: TGTGCCAGCAGCTTAGTCGCCGGCTCGAGGGCTACCTACGAGCAGTACTTC. Protein product: CASSLVAGSRATYEQYF.

This clonotype was seen repeatedly, ten times or more. The J gene is TRBJ2-3, the V gene TRBV7-2, with 11 nucleotides matching TRBD1. In germline, CDR1 is SGHTA, CDR2 FQGNSA. V gave up 9 bases and J gave up 4 bases; unmatched junction bases: 6. The CDR3 is 14 amino acids. CDR3 loop: CASAPGQGADTQYF. In DNA, the CDR3 is TGTGCCAGTGCACCGGGACAGGGGGCAGATACGCAGTATTTT.

V gene TRBV27 combines with J gene TRBJ1-4, with 10 bases fitting TRBD1. The germline V gene has CDR1 MNHEY and CDR2 SMNVEV (reference sequence). The CDR3 loop spans 17 amino acids. The J segment lost 4 bases and the V segment lost 5 bases, leaving 10 bases of the junction unmatched. CDR3 sequence (DNA): TGTGCCAGCAGTACCAGACAGGGGGCATGGGATAATGAAAAACTGTTTTTT. Protein: CASSTRQGAWDNEKLFF.

In this sample, this clonotype turned up a few times. This rearrangement joins TRBV10-2 to TRBJ2-1; 9 bases align to TRBD1. In germline, CDR1 is WSHSY, CDR2 SAAADI. The CDR3 is 13 residues long. Trimming took 7 bases from V and 6 from J; bases not matched to a gene: 4. CDR3 DNA: TGCGCCAGCACTGGACAGGGGATCAATGAGCAGTTCTTC. Translated: CASTGQGINEQFF.

J is TRBJ1-1 and V is TRBV7-6; D call uncertain. This CDR3 spans 16 amino acids. Trimming removed 6 bases at V and 1 base at J, with 18 bases between. CDR1 and CDR2 from the germline V gene are SGHVS and FNYEAQ. CDR3 DNA: TGTGCCAGCAGGCACACAGCCGGGAACCCGAACACTGAAGCTTTCTTT. Translation: CASRHTAGNPNTEAFF.

The table lists this clonotype with a few counts. The V and J genes are TRBV4-3 and TRBJ1-5; no reliable D call. Germline CDR1 and CDR2: LGHNA and YSLEER. Trimming pared 5 bases from V and 7 bases from J, leaving 12 bases between. CDR3 length equals 13 residues. The CDR3 DNA reads as TGCGCCAGCAGCTCCTATATCCTCCAGCCCCAGCATTTT. Protein sequence: CASSSYILQPQHF.

The genes are TRBV6-5 and TRBJ1-2, with 9 positions matching TRBD1. The V gene end was trimmed by 6 bases and the J gene end by 7 bases; junction bases not matched to a gene: 6. This CDR3 contains 13 residues. CDR1 and CDR2 from the germline V gene are MNHEY and SVGAGI. DNA of the CDR3: TGTGCCAGCAGGCAGGGGACAGGGTCTGGCTACACCTTC. Its protein is CASRQGTGSGYTF.

Remarks on this clonotype: One junction end disagrees with the germline gene, perhaps due to a read error. V is TRBV6-5 and J is TRBJ2-1, with D hard to call. Per the germline V gene, CDR1 is MNHEY and CDR2 is SVGAGI. The CDR3 spans 13 residues. For the CDR3, the DNA is TGTGCCAGCAGTTACCCATCGCGTCCCCCCGGGCTCTTC. It is translated as CASSYPSRPPGLF.

This clonotype showed up just a few times. The chain has TRBV5-1 and TRBJ2-1; 10 bases fit TRBD2. CDR1 is SGHRS, CDR2 YFSETQ, per germline. V was pared by 4 bases and J by 3 bases, with 4 bases of the junction left unmatched. This CDR3 has 15 amino acids. The CDR3 sequence is CASSPSGGDYNEQFF. In nucleotides, the CDR3 is TGCGCCAGCAGCCCAAGCGGGGGGGACTACAATGAGCAGTTCTTC.

J is TRBJ2-3 and V is TRBV20-1; TRBD2 matches at 9 bases. CDR1 DFQATT and CDR2 SNEGSKA come from the germline V gene (reference sequence). With 0 bases clipped from V and 4 bases from J, the junction kept 11 bases outside the gene matches. The CDR3 spans 17 residues. The CDR3 sequence is CSARDLMAGGLADTQYF. The CDR3 region has the DNA TGCAGTGCTAGAGATCTAATGGCGGGGGGGTTGGCAGATACGCAGTATTTT.

The gene calls are TRBV28 and TRBJ2-2; D tentatively reads TRBD1 or TRBD2 (5 bases each). The CDR3 spans 17 residues. Germline V gene data show CDR1 as MDHEN and CDR2 as SYDVKM. The V gene lost 2 bases and the J gene lost 0 bases, with 13 bases spanning the gap. In DNA form, the CDR3 reads TGTGCCAGCAGTTTAACGTTCGGGGCCGCGAACACCGGGGAGCTGTTTTTT. It is translated as CASSLTFGAANTGELFF.

This clonotype was seen more than once but under ten times. The chain recombines TRBV7-6 with TRBJ2-5; 9 bases fit TRBD1. CDR3 length: 14 residues. Germline lookup yields CDR1 SGHVS and CDR2 FNYEAQ. The J segment lost 5 bases and the V segment lost 4 bases, leaving 5 bases of the junction unmatched. The CDR3 nucleotides read TGTGCCAGCAGCTGGGACAGGGAGTTGGAGACCCAGTACTTC. The encoded protein is CASSWDRELETQYF.

This rearrangement joins TRBV7-6 to TRBJ2-1, with a tentative D call TRBD2 (5 bases). Germline V lookup: CDR1 SGHVS, CDR2 FNYEAQ. V lost 4 bases and J lost 0, with 13 bases in between. This CDR3 region has 16 residues. The CDR3 DNA sequence: TGTGCCAGCAGCTCCGAATCCGGGGTCTCCTACAATGAGCAGTTCTTC. Its protein is CASSSESGVSYNEQFF.